This T cell receptor beta chain comes out of a study of blood T cell repertoires in COVID-19. Study-level background: Acute-phase and convalescent COVID-19 samples originated in the United States, Italy and Spain. PBMCs, B-cell-depleted T cells, or T cells provided the cDNA or gDNA that made up the material.

Authors' methods: How many nucleated cells were present was estimated from reference gene primer amplification. Only in-frame clones appear in the TCRdb table, and some are missing; sequencing was by immunoSEQ multiplex PCR. The D gene and trimming were derived from the DNA, and the V and J assignments and clone size from that table. Among under 200,000 clones listed, about 86% were seen once. Looked up from germline, CDR1 is SQVTM and CDR2 is ANQGSEA. The length of the CDR3 is 13 residues. The V gene end was trimmed by 7 bases and the J gene end by 4 bases; junction bases not matched to a gene: 8. V is TRBV29-1 and J is TRBJ2-7, with 9 nucleotides matching TRBD2. The TCR sequence derives from a man in his 70s with active or convalescent COVID-19. The source material was peripheral blood. CDR3 nucleotide sequence: TGCAGCGCTTCTAGCGGGGAGGGTTACGAGCAGTACTTC. Translation: CSASSGEGYEQYF.